This T cell receptor (beta chain) was recorded in a study of blood T cell repertoires in COVID-19 (dated by TCRdb to about 2020). Context from the whole study: Samples from collaborators originated in the United States, Italy and Spain and spanned both the acute and convalescent phases of COVID-19. The samples were drawn from the first 160 participants of the ongoing ImmuneRACE study and from 1,254 subjects provided by 6 global collaborators. Sample metadata almost always included a de-identified subject ID, COVID-19 status, age in years and sex. The prospective study material was composed of cDNA or gDNA derived from T cells, B-cell-depleted T cells, or PBMCs. The dataset comprised deeply sampled blood TCRbeta repertoires from subjects exposed to, actively infected with, or recovered from COVID-19. The repertoires were made available in a free public database intended to serve as a resource for research on the immune response to SARS-CoV-2. Where available, HLA class I and class II types were taken from metadata supplied by the sample provider and were not determined by assay-based typing. The full study reports these points: How much clinical and demographic metadata was included differed by source and by participant, and the metadata was provided uncurated.

CDR1 and CDR2, looked up from the germline V gene, are MNHEY and SVGAGI. Trimming takes 6 bases off V and 9 bases off J; junction bases not matched to a gene: 9. The CDR3 sequence holds 15 residues, the cysteine and phenylalanine included. The CDR3 DNA has 45 bases and is translated from base 1. A word on this clone: The antigen it recognizes is unknown. Base qualities are missing; no much larger clone stands one base away.

Enrolling through a virtual design, the prospective study's participants ranged in age from roughly 18 to 95 years and lived across roughly 23 United States geographic areas. In the prospective study, cohorts were assigned on the basis of participant-reported clinical history obtained from a screening survey and a study questionnaire. Mobile phlebotomists in the prospective study collected whole blood, serum and a nasopharyngeal or oropharyngeal swab from every participant. Participants in the prospective study had the option to provide additional blood draws and questionnaires over a roughly two-month period. Blood samples from the prospective study were shipped frozen or at room temperature prior to DNA extraction. The immunoSEQ Assay, a bias-controlled multiplex PCR, was used to amplify TCRbeta CDR3 regions from genomic DNA. Per the source publication's procedure: Nucleated cell counts per sample were estimated from amplification of reference gene primers within the assay. To quantify the absolute abundance of each unique TCRbeta CDR3 rearrangement, sequence reads were collapsed and filtered. For each sample, productive Simpson clonality was calculated as the square root of Simpson's diversity index over productive rearrangements. What TCRdb holds here is the immuneACCESS table cut down to in-frame rearrangements. Part of the clones is not present; checked against another copy, under half of the missing clones reflect an unresolved V gene, and the others are unexplained. That table supplies the V and J calls and clone size; D and trimming were determined from the DNA. Recorded for this sample are approximately 330,000 clones; around 85% of them occurred a single time. Together, the top ten hold roughly 4% of the sample.

This clonotype originated in a woman aged 40 to 50 with acute COVID-19. Material: PBMCs or T cells enriched from blood (not recorded which). The V and J segments used are TRBV6-5 and TRBJ2-1; 12 junctional bases match TRBD1. The DNA sequence follows: TGTGCCAGCAGCCCCCCGGGACAGGGGGCTGGTGAGCAGTTCTTC. Its protein product is CASSPPGQGAGEQFF.